This entry lists 14 T cell receptor beta chains sequenced from one sample in a study of blood T cells in healthy people across ages. With a J-beta primer mix and a sample-barcoded 5' primer, a second PCR ran 7 to 11 cycles. TCRdb re-called the 5' RACE reads through MiXCR, storing one row per CDR3 protein. The repertoire holds about a million distinct CDR3 sequences, with approximately 49% as singletons. Material: blood. Every receptor here comes from a man between 25 and 39 years old in good health.

This clonotype was detected a few times. CDR3 nucleotides: TGTGCCAGCCAGGGGGGCAATCAGCCCCAGCATTTT. It specifies CASQGGNQPQHF. The rearrangement joins TRBV6-6 to TRBJ1-5, with 7 positions matching TRBD1. V shed 8 bases and J 2 bases; nucleotides not matched to a gene: 0. CDR3 size: 12 residues. Per the germline V gene, CDR1 is MNHNY and CDR2 is SVGAGI (reference sequence).

This clonotype turned up a few times. Written as DNA, the CDR3 is TGTGCCAGCCTATCAGCCGGCAGGGTTGTCACAGATACGCAGTATTTT. Its translation: CASLSAGRVVTDTQYF. The chain uses TRBV28 and TRBJ2-3, with D perhaps TRBD1 (5 bases). In germline, CDR1 is MDHEN, CDR2 SYDVKM. The CDR3 is made up of 16 amino acids. Trimming shortened V by 8 bases and J by 2 bases, and 20 bases separated the two germline ends.

The V call is TRBV10-3, the J call TRBJ1-2; D not certain. Trimming stripped 1 base from V and 2 bases from J, with 5 bases between. CDR3 length: 13 amino acids. Looked up from germline, CDR1 is ENHRY and CDR2 is SYGVKD. The CDR3 is CAISEWGNYGYTF. CDR3 in DNA: TGTGCCATCAGTGAGTGGGGAAACTATGGCTACACCTTC.

This clonotype was seen many times. The chain has TRBV9 and TRBJ2-1; D is unresolved. V was pared by 0 bases and J by 4 bases, with 8 bases between. There are 14 residues in the CDR3. The germline CDR1 and CDR2 sequences are SGDLS and YYNGEE. CDR3 sequence reads: CASSVGVVYNEQFF. The CDR3 DNA sequence: TGTGCCAGCAGCGTAGGGGTAGTATACAATGAGCAGTTCTTC.

A few counts support this clonotype. This rearrangement joins TRBV11-3 to TRBJ2-7; TRBD1 agrees at 9 bases. This CDR3 comprises 16 residues. Looked up from germline, CDR1 is SGHNT and CDR2 is YENEEA. Trimming at V came to 4 bases and at J to 3 bases, leaving 10 bases not matched to a gene. The CDR3 region is CASSSHNQDRGYEQYF. DNA of the CDR3: TGTGCCAGCAGCTCGCATAACCAGGACAGGGGCTACGAGCAGTACTTC. Together with reference TRBV11-3 and TRBJ2-7, the CDR3 gives the full variable domain: EAGVVQSPRYKIIEKKQPVAFWCNPISGHNTLYWYLQNLGQGPELLIRYENEEAVDDSQLPKDRFSAERLKGVDSTLKIQPAELGDSAVYLCASSSHNQDRGYEQYFGPGTRLTVT.

This chain joins TRBV12-3 or TRBV12-4 and TRBJ1-2; 8 bases map to TRBD1. The J segment lost 5 bases and the V segment lost 6 bases, leaving 8 bases of the junction unmatched. The CDR3 length is 14 residues. Written as DNA, the CDR3 is TGTGCCAGCAGCCCGGGACAGGTCTTGTATGGCTACACCTTC. It translates to CASSPGQVLYGYTF.

This chain joins TRBV5-1 and TRBJ2-3; 8 bases are a match to TRBD1. V was pared by 4 bases and J by 2 bases, with 9 bases of the junction left unmatched. This CDR3 is built from 16 residues. Per germline, CDR1 SGHRS and CDR2 YFSETQ. For the CDR3, the DNA is TGCGCCAGCAGCCTGAGGACAGGGCCCCCCACAGATACGCAGTATTTT. Protein sequence: CASSLRTGPPTDTQYF.

The genes are TRBV29-1 and TRBJ1-2; TRBD1 matches 9 bases. This CDR3 has 13 amino acids. The ends lost 7 bases at V and 4 bases at J; junction bases unmatched: 7. The germline V gene encodes CDR1 SQVTM and CDR2 ANQGSEA. CDR3 sequence (DNA): TGCAGCGCCGCAACAGGGGGCAGCTATGGCTACACCTTC. Translation: CSAATGGSYGYTF.

The chain has TRBV5-1 and TRBJ2-7; D might be TRBD2 (5 bases). This CDR3 has 14 residues. Germline lookup yields CDR1 SGHRS and CDR2 YFSETQ. With 4 bases removed from V and 10 bases from J, the gap between germline ends came to 21 bases. In DNA, the CDR3 is TGCGCCAGCAGCACCCGGACTCAGCAAGAGGCCCAGTACTTC. It encodes CASSTRTQQEAQYF.

The chain links TRBV20-1 to TRBJ2-7, with 7 positions matching TRBD1. The V segment lost 3 bases and the J segment 3 bases; nucleotides outside the gene matches: 5. This CDR3 has 13 residues. Germline V CDR1 and CDR2: DFQATT, SNEGSKA (reference sequence). In nucleotides, the CDR3 is TGCAGTGCTAGTGACAGGGCCCACTACGAGCAGTACTTC. Translating it yields CSASDRAHYEQYF.

This clonotype was counted between two and nine times. This chain uses TRBV28 with TRBJ2-7; TRBD1 is a possible D gene (5 bases). The CDR3 spans 15 residues. Germline CDR1 MDHEN, CDR2 SYDVKM. V lost 5 bases to trimming and J lost 6 bases, with 20 bases between them. The CDR3 sequence is CASSPTTRASREQYF. CDR3 nucleotide sequence: TGTGCCAGCAGTCCCACGACCAGGGCCTCGCGCGAGCAGTACTTC.

V and J are TRBV7-9 and TRBJ2-3; the D gene is possibly TRBD2 (6 bases). The CDR3 contains 15 residues. Germline V gene lookup returns CDR1 SEHNR and CDR2 FQNEAQ (reference sequence). V was shortened by 5 bases and J by 1 base, with 13 bases between the two germline ends. The CDR3 here is CASSVGGDGTDTQYF. Written as DNA, the CDR3 is TGTGCCAGCAGCGTCGGAGGGGACGGCACAGATACGCAGTATTTT.

This rearrangement joins TRBV7-3 to TRBJ2-2; tentative D call: TRBD1 (5 bases). Germline lookup yields CDR1 SGHTA and CDR2 FQGTGA. V was pared by 5 bases and J by 7 bases, with 17 bases between. The CDR3 contains 15 residues. CDR3 bases: TGTGCCAGCAGCCCTACCGAACAGGCCGTCGGGGAGCTGTTTTTT. Its translation is CASSPTEQAVGELFF.

The CDR3 sequence: CASSRGSETQYF. The CDR3 bases are TGTGCCAGCTCTCGGGGGTCAGAGACCCAGTACTTC. The J gene is TRBJ2-5, the V gene TRBV18; tentatively, D is TRBD2 (6 bases). This CDR3 spans 12 amino acids. V was trimmed by 6 bases and J by 4 bases, leaving 9 bases between them. Germline CDR1 KGHSH, CDR2 LQKENI.